This T cell receptor beta chain was identified in a study of blood T cell repertoires in COVID-19. Study in general: Collection of acute and convalescent COVID-19 samples took place in the United States, Italy and Spain. From T cells, B-cell-depleted T cells, or PBMCs came the material, which was cDNA or gDNA.

Authors' data handling: Reference gene primer amplification in the assay estimated nucleated cell counts. The method was immunoSEQ multiplex PCR; TCRdb's version includes in-frame clones alone and lacks a portion of them. V and J calls and clone size are those listed in that table; D and trimming were worked out from the DNA. This repertoire shows about 220,000 clones, about 86% found once; its top ten account for about 3%. The sequencing input was peripheral blood. The receptor comes from a woman aged 25-40 years who had recovered from COVID-19.

CDR3 sequence: CASSSLRGNSGQVNYEQYF. The DNA for the CDR3 is TGTGCCAGCAGCTCTCTCCGAGGGAATTCGGGACAGGTCAACTACGAGCAGTACTTC. The rearrangement uses TRBV21-1 and TRBJ2-7; no check of the table's D call, TRBD1, against the DNA was made. TRBV21-1 is assigned pseudogene status. The CDR3 is 19 amino acids.